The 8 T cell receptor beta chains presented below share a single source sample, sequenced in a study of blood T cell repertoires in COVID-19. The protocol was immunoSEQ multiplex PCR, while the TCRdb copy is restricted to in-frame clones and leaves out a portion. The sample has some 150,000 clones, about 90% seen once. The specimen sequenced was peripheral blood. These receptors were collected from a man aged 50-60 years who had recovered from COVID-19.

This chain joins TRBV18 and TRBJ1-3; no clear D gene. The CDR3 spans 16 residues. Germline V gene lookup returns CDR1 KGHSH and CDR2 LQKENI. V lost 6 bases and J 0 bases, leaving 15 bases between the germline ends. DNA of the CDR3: TGTGCCAGCTCCCCGGCAGGTATAAGCTCTGGAAACACCATATATTTT. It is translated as CASSPAGISSGNTIYF.

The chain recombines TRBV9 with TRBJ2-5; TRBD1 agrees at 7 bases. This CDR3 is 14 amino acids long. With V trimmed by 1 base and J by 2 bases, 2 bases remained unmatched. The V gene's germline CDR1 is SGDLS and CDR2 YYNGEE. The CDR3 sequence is CASSVSQGQETQYF. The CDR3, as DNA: TGTGCCAGCAGCGTATCACAGGGGCAAGAGACCCAGTACTTC.

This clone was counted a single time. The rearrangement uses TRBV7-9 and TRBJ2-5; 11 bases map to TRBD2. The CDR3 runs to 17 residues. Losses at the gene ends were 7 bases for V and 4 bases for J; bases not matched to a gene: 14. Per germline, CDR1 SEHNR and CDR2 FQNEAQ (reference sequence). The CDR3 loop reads CASTEKLSGGGSETQYF. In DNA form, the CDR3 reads TGTGCCAGCACCGAGAAGCTTAGCGGGGGGGGATCAGAGACCCAGTACTTC.

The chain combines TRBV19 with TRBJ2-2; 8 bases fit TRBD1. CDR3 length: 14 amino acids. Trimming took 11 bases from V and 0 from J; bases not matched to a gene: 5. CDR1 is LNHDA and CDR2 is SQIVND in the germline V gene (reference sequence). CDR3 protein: CAGRTGTNTGELFF. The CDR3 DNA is TGTGCCGGCAGGACAGGGACGAACACCGGGGAGCTGTTTTTT.

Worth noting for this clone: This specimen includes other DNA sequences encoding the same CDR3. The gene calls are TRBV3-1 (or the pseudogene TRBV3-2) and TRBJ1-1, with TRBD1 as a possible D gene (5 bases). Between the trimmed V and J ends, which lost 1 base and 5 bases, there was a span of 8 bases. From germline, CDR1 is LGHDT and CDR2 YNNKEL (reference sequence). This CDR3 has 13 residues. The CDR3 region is CASSQVRGTEAFF. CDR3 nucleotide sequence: TGTGCCAGCAGCCAAGTGCGGGGGACTGAAGCTTTCTTT.

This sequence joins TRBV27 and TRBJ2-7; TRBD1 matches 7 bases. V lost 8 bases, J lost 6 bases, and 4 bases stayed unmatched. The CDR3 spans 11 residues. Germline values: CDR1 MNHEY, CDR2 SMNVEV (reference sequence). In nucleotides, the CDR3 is TGTGCCAGCGGAAGGGACAGCGAGCAGTACTTC. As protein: CASGRDSEQYF.

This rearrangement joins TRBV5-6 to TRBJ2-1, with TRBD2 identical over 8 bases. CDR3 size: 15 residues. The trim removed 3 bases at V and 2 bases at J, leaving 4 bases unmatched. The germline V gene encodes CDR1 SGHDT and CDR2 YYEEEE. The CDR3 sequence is CASSSRGDTYNEQFF. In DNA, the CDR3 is TGTGCCAGCAGCTCGCGGGGGGATACCTACAATGAGCAGTTCTTC.

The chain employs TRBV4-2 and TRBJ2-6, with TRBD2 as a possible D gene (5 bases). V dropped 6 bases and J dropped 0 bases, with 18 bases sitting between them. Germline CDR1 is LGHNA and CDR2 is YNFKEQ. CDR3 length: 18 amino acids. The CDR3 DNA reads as TGTGCCAGCAGTTCAAGATCCGGGAAACTCTCTGGGGCCAACGTCCTGACTTTC. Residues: CASSSRSGKLSGANVLTF.